This is a list of T cell receptor beta chains from one sample in a study of T-cell memory formation after mild COVID-19. TCRdb processed the 5' RACE reads anew with MiXCR; each CDR3 protein has one entry. In the table there are about 350,000 distinct CDR3 sequences, roughly 20% of which are singletons. The source material was PBMCs or a T cell subset sorted from them (not recorded which). The receptors come from a young man who had mild COVID-19 (a few samples of this study predate the infection). Cell type and time point are not known. Both conserved end residues are part of each CDR3. The order of the fields is D gene, V gene, clone size, J gene, CDR3 DNA, CDR3 protein. The D gene is left open where the match is weak. Clone size is not always given. Where it is, it says once, few, many or a class for expanded clones.

-,TRBV2,few,TRBJ2-1,TGTGCCAGCTACCAGACCCGGTACAATGAGCAGTTCTTC,CASYQTRYNEQFF
-,TRBV19,many,TRBJ2-3,TGTGCCAGTAGTCCCTCTTCGGAAAATACGCAGTATTTT,CASSPSSENTQYF
-,TRBV5-5,few,TRBJ2-1,TGTGCCAGCAGCTTGCGCGGTTACTACAATGAGCAGTTCTTC,CASSLRGYYNEQFF
TRBD1,TRBV5-1,-,TRBJ1-1,TGCGCCAGCAGCCCGGACAGGGTAAGGAACACTGAAGCTTTCTTT,CASSPDRVRNTEAFF
-,TRBV7-2,few,TRBJ2-1,TGTGCCAGCAGCCTACTACCCGGCTCCTACAATGAGCAGTTCTTC,CASSLLPGSYNEQFF
-,TRBV7-2,once,TRBJ2-5,TGTGCCAGCAGCTTATCGGTAACAGGGCTGGGTGAGACCCAGTACTTC,CASSLSVTGLGETQYF
-,TRBV7-8,few,TRBJ2-4,TGTGCCAGCAGCTTATGGGTCGCCAGCGTACCCTTCAAAAACATTCAGTACTTC,CASSLWVASVPFKNIQYF
TRBD2,TRBV12-3/TRBV12-4,few,TRBJ2-1,TGTGCCAGCAGTGCGGGACTAGAAACCAATGAGCAGTTCTTC,CASSAGLETNEQFF
-,TRBV12-3/TRBV12-4,-,TRBJ1-2,TGTGCCAGCAGTTTTGGTCTACGAGTCTATGGCTACACCTTC,CASSFGLRVYGYTF
TRBD1,TRBV4-2,-,TRBJ1-5,TGTGCCAGCAGCCAAGCCCAGGGACAGGGGGTCAATCAGCCCCAGCATTTT,CASSQAQGQGVNQPQHF
-,TRBV21-1,-,TRBJ2-3,TGTGCCAGCAGCAAAGAAATTCTCCAGGGGAGAAGAGATACGCAGTATTTT,CASSKEILQGRRDTQYF
-,TRBV4-3,few,TRBJ2-3,TGCGCCAGCAGCCCTCAGCCGGGGACAGATACGCAGTATTTT,CASSPQPGTDTQYF
-,TRBV30,-,TRBJ2-7,TGTGCCTGGAGTGGACATAGCTCCTACGAGCAGTACTTC,CAWSGHSSYEQYF
-,TRBV23-1,few,TRBJ2-5,TGCGCCAGCGTACGAAGACCAGCCGACCTCTTC,CASVRRPADLF
TRBD1,TRBV12-3/TRBV12-4,-,TRBJ2-7,TGTGCCAGCAGAGGACAGGGGCACCACGAGCAGTACTTC,CASRGQGHHEQYF
-,TRBV9,-,TRBJ2-5,TGTGCCAGCAGCACGCCGGGGGCGGGGGAGACCCAGTACTTC,CASSTPGAGETQYF
-,TRBV12-3/TRBV12-4,-,TRBJ2-1,TGTGCCAGCAGTTTAGGTTCTCACAATGAGCAGTTCTTC,CASSLGSHNEQFF
-,TRBV5-1,-,TRBJ2-4,TGCGCCAGCAGCTTGGACGTAGAAAACATTCAGTACTTC,CASSLDVENIQYF
-,TRBV4-3,few,TRBJ2-3,TGCGCCAGCAGCCAAGATTATTTGCCTGTTACAGATACGCAGTATTTT,CASSQDYLPVTDTQYF
-,TRBV21-1,few,TRBJ2-7,TGTGCCAGCAGCAAAGCGTCAGGGGAGGGCTACGAGCAGTACTTC,CASSKASGEGYEQYF
-,TRBV7-7,few,TRBJ2-5,TGTGCCAGCAGTAGGAGAACAGGGATTTTAGAGACCCAGTACTTC,CASSRRTGILETQYF
TRBD1,TRBV6-4,few,TRBJ1-2,TGTGCCAGCAGTGAGGGACAGGGGGCGTATAACGGCTACACCTTC,CASSEGQGAYNGYTF
-,TRBV12-3/TRBV12-4,many,TRBJ1-2,TGTGCCAGCAGCCTACAGGGAGCTCTCTATGGCTACACCTTC,CASSLQGALYGYTF
-,TRBV20-1,-,TRBJ1-2,TGCAGTGCTAGAGGCGGGCCAGGTTCTAACTATGGCTACACCTTC,CSARGGPGSNYGYTF
-,TRBV11-2,-,TRBJ1-4,TGTGCCAGCAGCTCACTCGGGACTCTAAGGGGAAAACTGTTTTTT,CASSSLGTLRGKLFF
-,TRBV15,few,TRBJ1-2,TGTGCCACCAGCAGAGATCTGCAGGGGAACTATGGCTACACCTTC,CATSRDLQGNYGYTF
-,TRBV6-6,few,TRBJ2-2,TGTGCCAGCAGTTACGTGGCCTCGAACACCGGGGAGCTGTTTTTT,CASSYVASNTGELFF
-,TRBV20-1,-,TRBJ1-2,TGCAGTGCTAGGACCCGTCAGGAGACCTACACCTTC,CSARTRQETYTF
TRBD1,TRBV2,few,TRBJ2-4,TGTGCCAGCAGTGATATAGGACAGGGAGGTGGAGACATTCAGTACTTC,CASSDIGQGGGDIQYF
-,TRBV14,many,TRBJ2-1,TGTGCCAGCAGCCAATATAAAAGCTCCTACAATGAGCAGTTCTTC,CASSQYKSSYNEQFF
TRBD1,TRBV18,-,TRBJ2-1,TGTGCCAGCTCACCCCTGCTCGGACAGGAGAACAATGAGCAGTTCTTC,CASSPLLGQENNEQFF
TRBD1,TRBV7-2,-,TRBJ2-2,TGTGCCAGCAGCCGACAGGGGTCCACCGGGGAGCTGTTTTTT,CASSRQGSTGELFF